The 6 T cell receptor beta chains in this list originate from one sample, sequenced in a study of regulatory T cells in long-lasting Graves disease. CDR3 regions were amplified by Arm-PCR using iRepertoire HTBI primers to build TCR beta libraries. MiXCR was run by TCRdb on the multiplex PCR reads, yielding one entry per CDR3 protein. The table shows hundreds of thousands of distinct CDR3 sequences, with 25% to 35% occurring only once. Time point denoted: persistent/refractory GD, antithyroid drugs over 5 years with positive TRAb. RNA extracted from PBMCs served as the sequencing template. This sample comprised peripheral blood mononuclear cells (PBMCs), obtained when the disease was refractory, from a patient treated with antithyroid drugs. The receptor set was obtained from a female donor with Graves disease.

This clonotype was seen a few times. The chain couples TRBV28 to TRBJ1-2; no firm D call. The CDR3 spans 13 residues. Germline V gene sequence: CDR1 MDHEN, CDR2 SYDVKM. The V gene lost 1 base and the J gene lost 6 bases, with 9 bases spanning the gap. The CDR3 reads CASSLSGVDGYTF. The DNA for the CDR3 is TGTGCCAGCAGTTTATCGGGTGTTGATGGCTACACCTTC.

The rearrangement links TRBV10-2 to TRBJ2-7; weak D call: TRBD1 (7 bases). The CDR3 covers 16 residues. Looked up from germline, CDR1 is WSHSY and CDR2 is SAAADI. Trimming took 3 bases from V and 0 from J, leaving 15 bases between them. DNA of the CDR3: TGCGCCAGCAGTGAACGGGGCAGGGGGGCCTCCTACGAGCAGTACTTC. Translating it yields CASSERGRGASYEQYF.

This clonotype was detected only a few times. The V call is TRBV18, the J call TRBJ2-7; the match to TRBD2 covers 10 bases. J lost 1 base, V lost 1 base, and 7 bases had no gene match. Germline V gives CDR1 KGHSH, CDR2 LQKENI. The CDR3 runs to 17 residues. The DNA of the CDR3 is TGTGCCAGCTCACCACGCTTATCTAGCGGGGGATCCTACGAGCAGTACTTC. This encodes CASSPRLSSGGSYEQYF.

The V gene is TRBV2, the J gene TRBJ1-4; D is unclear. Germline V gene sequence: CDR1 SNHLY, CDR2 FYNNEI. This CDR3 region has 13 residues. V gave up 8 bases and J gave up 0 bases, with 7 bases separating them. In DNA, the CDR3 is TGTGCCAGCGTACCTGCAACTAATGAAAAACTGTTTTTT. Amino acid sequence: CASVPATNEKLFF.

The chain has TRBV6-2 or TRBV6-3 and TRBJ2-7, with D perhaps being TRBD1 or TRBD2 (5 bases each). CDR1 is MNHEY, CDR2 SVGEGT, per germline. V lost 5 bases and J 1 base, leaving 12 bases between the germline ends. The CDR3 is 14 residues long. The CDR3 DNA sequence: TGTGCCAGCAGTGAGGGGCTCAGGTCCTACGAGCAGTACTTC. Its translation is CASSEGLRSYEQYF.

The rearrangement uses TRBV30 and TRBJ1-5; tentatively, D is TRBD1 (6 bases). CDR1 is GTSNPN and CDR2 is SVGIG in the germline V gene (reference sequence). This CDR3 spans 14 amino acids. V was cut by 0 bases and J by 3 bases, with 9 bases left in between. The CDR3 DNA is TGTGCCTGGAGTGTACAGGGACCCAATCAGCCCCAGCATTTT. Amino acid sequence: CAWSVQGPNQPQHF. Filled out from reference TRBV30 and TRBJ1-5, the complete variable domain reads SQTIHQWPATLVQPVGSPLSLECTVEGTSNPNLYWYRQAAGRGLQLLFYSVGIGQISSEVPQNLSASRPQDRQFILSSKKLLLSDSGFYLCAWSVQGPNQPQHFGDGTRLSIL.